A selection of T cell receptor beta chains follows, all from one sample in a study of shared clonotypes between healthy human individuals. The table came from immunoSEQ multiplex PCR; TCRdb's copy has only in-frame clones and leaves some out. Of about 2.1 million clones listed, approximately 92% were seen once; the top ten hold 1.5% to 2%. Sequencing input: naive CD8+ T cells from PBMCs. The receptors were sampled from a man between 18 and 35 years old in good health. Some clones in this sample may be carry-over from other donors' samples. The CDR3 runs from the conserved cysteine through the conserved F or W. The order of the fields is V gene, D gene, clone size, J gene, CDR3 DNA, CDR3 protein. D genes are given only for firm matches. Some rows have no size entry. The others give once, few or many, or a class for an expanded clone.

V: TRBV27
D: TRBD2
size: -
J: TRBJ2-1
DNA: TGTGCCAGCAGTTTATCCGGGAGGGCCGGGGAGCAGTTCTTC
CDR3: CASSLSGRAGEQFF

V: TRBV6-6
D: -
size: -
J: TRBJ2-5
DNA: TGTGCCAGCAGCAAAGTCGGATTACAAGAGACCCAGTACTTC
CDR3: CASSKVGLQETQYF

V: TRBV30
D: -
size: -
J: TRBJ2-5
DNA: TGTGCCTGGAGGAGCGGTGGGTCCGGGGGATCCCAAGAGACCCAGTACTTC
CDR3: CAWRSGGSGGSQETQYF

V: TRBV5-5
D: -
size: -
J: TRBJ2-7
DNA: TGTGCCAGCAGCTCCGACAACTACGAGCAGTACTTC
CDR3: CASSSDNYEQYF

V: TRBV27
D: TRBD1
size: -
J: TRBJ2-1
DNA: TGTGCCAGCAGTTTATTGTTGGGGACAGGGATCAATGAGCAGTTCTTC
CDR3: CASSLLLGTGINEQFF

V: TRBV30
D: -
size: few
J: TRBJ2-1
DNA: TGTGCCTCGGGGGGCGCGACCTACAATGAGCAGTTCTTC
CDR3: CASGGATYNEQFF

V: TRBV19
D: -
size: -
J: TRBJ1-2
DNA: TGTGCCAGTAGTGGCGGGGCAGGAGGCTATGGCTACACCTTC
CDR3: CASSGGAGGYGYTF

V: TRBV5-4
D: -
size: -
J: TRBJ1-1
DNA: TGTGCCAGCAGCGTGATGGGGGCCACTGAAGCTTTCTTT
CDR3: CASSVMGATEAFF

V: TRBV9
D: -
size: -
J: TRBJ1-1
DNA: TGTGCCAGCAGCGTAGAACAGTACACTGAAGCTTTCTTT
CDR3: CASSVEQYTEAFF

V: TRBV9
D: -
size: -
J: TRBJ2-1
DNA: TGTGCCAGCAGCGTAGATGGCTCCAGGTCCTACAATGAGCAGTTCTTC
CDR3: CASSVDGSRSYNEQFF

V: TRBV11-2
D: -
size: -
J: TRBJ1-1
DNA: TGTGCCAGCAGCTTAGCAAGGGGGGACCTTGAAGCTTTCTTT
CDR3: CASSLARGDLEAFF

V: TRBV2
D: -
size: -
J: TRBJ1-1
DNA: TGTGCCAGCAGTGGGGAGGAGGGGGGCGCGTGGGACACTGAAGCTTTCTTT
CDR3: CASSGEEGGAWDTEAFF

V: TRBV7-9
D: -
size: -
J: TRBJ1-5
DNA: TGTGCCAGCAGCTTAGTGAGCAATCAGCCCCAGCATTTT
CDR3: CASSLVSNQPQHF

V: TRBV5-1
D: -
size: -
J: TRBJ2-7
DNA: TGCGCCAGCAGCTTGGTCAGGGAAAATTACGAGCAGTACTTC
CDR3: CASSLVRENYEQYF

V: TRBV10-3
D: TRBD1
size: -
J: TRBJ1-2
DNA: TGTGCCATCAGTGAGTGGGAATTAAAGACAGGGGGAGACTATGGCTACACCTTC
CDR3: CAISEWELKTGGDYGYTF

V: TRBV5-1
D: -
size: -
J: TRBJ2-7
DNA: TGCGCCAGCAGCTTGGCGGTGAACTACGAGCAGTACTTC
CDR3: CASSLAVNYEQYF

V: TRBV6-1
D: -
size: -
J: TRBJ1-2
DNA: TGTGCCAGCAGGACCCTCGAGGGCTACACCTTC
CDR3: CASRTLEGYTF

V: TRBV4-2
D: -
size: -
J: TRBJ2-7
DNA: TGTGCCAGCAGCCAAGACCAGGGAGCCGAGCAGTACTTC
CDR3: CASSQDQGAEQYF

V: TRBV29-1
D: -
size: -
J: TRBJ2-1
DNA: TGCAGCGTCCCGGATCGGGCCCGCTCCTACAATGAGCAGTTCTTC
CDR3: CSVPDRARSYNEQFF

V: TRBV7-9
D: -
size: -
J: TRBJ1-5
DNA: TGTGCCAGCAGCCTAGACATGCAGCCCCAGCATTTT
CDR3: CASSLDMQPQHF

V: TRBV7-9
D: -
size: once
J: TRBJ2-4
DNA: TGTGCCAGCAGCCCGGTGACAGTTTTAATTTGGGACATTCAGTACTTC
CDR3: CASSPVTVLIWDIQYF

V: TRBV10-3
D: -
size: -
J: TRBJ2-1
DNA: TGTGCCATCAGGCCAGCGGAGGGGGACTACAATGAGCAGTTCTTC
CDR3: CAIRPAEGDYNEQFF

V: TRBV28
D: TRBD1
size: -
J: TRBJ2-5
DNA: TGTGCCAGCAGTCAGAATTGGGACAGGCGACAAGAGACCCAGTACTTC
CDR3: CASSQNWDRRQETQYF

V: TRBV7-6
D: -
size: -
J: TRBJ2-7
DNA: TGTGCCAGCAGCTCCCTAGGACGGGACCCAGCCAATTCCGAGCAGTACTTC
CDR3: CASSSLGRDPANSEQYF

V: TRBV10-1
D: -
size: -
J: TRBJ2-7
DNA: TGCGCCACGGACGGCAGCCTCTCCTACGAGCAGTACTTC
CDR3: CATDGSLSYEQYF

V: TRBV28
D: -
size: -
J: TRBJ2-2
DNA: TGTGCCAGCAGCCTCGGGGCTGGGGGGACCGGGGAGCTGTTTTTT
CDR3: CASSLGAGGTGELFF

V: TRBV30
D: -
size: -
J: TRBJ2-1
DNA: TGTGCCTGGAGTCGGACAGAGCAGTTCTTC
CDR3: CAWSRTEQFF

V: TRBV7-9
D: -
size: once
J: TRBJ1-6
DNA: TGTGCCAGCAGCTTCATAGATTCACCCCTCCACTTT
CDR3: CASSFIDSPLHF

V: TRBV5-1
D: TRBD2
size: -
J: TRBJ2-7
DNA: TGCGCCAGCCGACCTAGCGGGAGCTCCTACGAGCAGTACTTC
CDR3: CASRPSGSSYEQYF

V: TRBV7-8
D: -
size: -
J: TRBJ2-7
DNA: TGTGCCAGCAGCTTACGGCAGGACTACGAGCAGTACTTC
CDR3: CASSLRQDYEQYF

V: TRBV28
D: -
size: -
J: TRBJ2-1
DNA: TGTGCCAGCAGTCCGCTTCGGGGAGCGCAAGAGCAGTTCTTC
CDR3: CASSPLRGAQEQFF

V: TRBV20-1
D: -
size: few
J: TRBJ1-1
DNA: TGCAGTGCTATGTCCGGCCATGAAGCTTTCTTT
CDR3: CSAMSGHEAFF

V: TRBV28
D: -
size: -
J: TRBJ2-7
DNA: TGTGCCAGCAGTACAGGACAAACCGAGCAGTACTTC
CDR3: CASSTGQTEQYF

V: TRBV11-2
D: TRBD1
size: -
J: TRBJ2-7
DNA: TGTGCCAGCAGTAGGGACAGAGGAGCCTACGAGCAGTACTTC
CDR3: CASSRDRGAYEQYF

V: TRBV6-1
D: TRBD2
size: -
J: TRBJ2-7
DNA: TGTGCCAGCAGTGAAATTTGGCGGGAGCTCTCCTACGAGCAGTACTTC
CDR3: CASSEIWRELSYEQYF

V: TRBV10-3
D: -
size: -
J: TRBJ2-7
DNA: TGTGCCATCATTGGTGGTCGAGGCTCCTACGAGCAGTACTTC
CDR3: CAIIGGRGSYEQYF

V: TRBV7-9
D: -
size: -
J: TRBJ2-7
DNA: TGTGCCAGCAGCTCAGGGGGCGGGGAGGGTTACTACGAGCAGTACTTC
CDR3: CASSSGGGEGYYEQYF

V: TRBV30
D: TRBD2
size: -
J: TRBJ2-1
DNA: TGTGCCTGGAGTGGGGAGCGGGAGGGTGGCTCCTACAATGAGCAGTTCTTC
CDR3: CAWSGEREGGSYNEQFF

V: TRBV29-1
D: -
size: -
J: TRBJ1-1
DNA: TGCAGCGTTGGCGGCAGGAACACTGAAGCTTTCTTT
CDR3: CSVGGRNTEAFF

V: TRBV2
D: TRBD1
size: -
J: TRBJ1-1
DNA: TGTGCCAGCAGGGACACCCGGGACAGGGGGCTCGGGACTGAAGCTTTCTTT
CDR3: CASRDTRDRGLGTEAFF

V: TRBV28
D: TRBD1
size: -
J: TRBJ2-5
DNA: TGTGCCAGCAGTTTAGACAGGGGAAAAGAGACCCAGTACTTC
CDR3: CASSLDRGKETQYF

V: TRBV11-3
D: -
size: -
J: TRBJ2-1
DNA: TGTGCCAGCAGTCCGTCGGCGGGGCAGGCTTTCTACAATGAGCAGTTCTTC
CDR3: CASSPSAGQAFYNEQFF

V: TRBV6-5
D: -
size: -
J: TRBJ2-7
DNA: TGTGCCAGCAGTTACTCTCACGGAAGCTCCTACGAGCAGTACTTC
CDR3: CASSYSHGSSYEQYF

V: TRBV7-9
D: -
size: few
J: TRBJ1-5
DNA: TGTGCCAGCAGCTTAATGGATAGCAATCAGCCCCAGCATTTT
CDR3: CASSLMDSNQPQHF

V: TRBV23-1
D: -
size: -
J: TRBJ2-7
DNA: TGCGCCAGCTCCGTTGACGAGCAGTACTTC
CDR3: CASSVDEQYF

V: TRBV7-9
D: -
size: -
J: TRBJ2-7
DNA: TGTGCCAGCAGCATGATAACCTACGAGCAGTACTTC
CDR3: CASSMITYEQYF

V: TRBV5-1
D: -
size: -
J: TRBJ2-7
DNA: TGCGCCAGCAGCTCCGGGCTATGGGGGGCCAACGAGCAGTACTTC
CDR3: CASSSGLWGANEQYF

V: TRBV7-9
D: -
size: -
J: TRBJ1-1
DNA: TGTGCCAGCAGCGTGGGACGGCAGACCGCGAACACTGAAGCTTTCTTT
CDR3: CASSVGRQTANTEAFF

V: TRBV15
D: -
size: -
J: TRBJ1-1
DNA: TGTGCCACCAGCAGAGATCGGGCGTTGGCCTCCACTGAAGCTTTCTTT
CDR3: CATSRDRALASTEAFF